This T cell receptor (beta chain) was identified during a study of blood T cell repertoires in COVID-19. Study overall: From the United States, Italy and Spain came samples of acute and convalescent COVID-19. T cells, B-cell-depleted T cells, or PBMCs provided the cDNA or gDNA that served as material.

This CDR3 has 19 amino acids. Germline V gene sequence: CDR1 SGHVS, CDR2 FNYEAQ. V shed 5 bases, J shed 1 base, and the junction held 13 bases outside the gene matches. A single count supports this clone. Per the original methods: Amplifying reference gene primers gave estimates of nucleated cell counts. The data were produced by immunoSEQ multiplex PCR, yet TCRdb's version contains in-frame clones alone and is incomplete. That table supplies the V and J calls and clone size; D and trimming were determined from the DNA. Here the sample spans 350,000 or so clones, more than 70% being singletons. The sequenced sample consisted of peripheral blood. The V and J genes are TRBV7-6 and TRBJ2-3, with 12 bases identical to TRBD2. The sequence was collected from a woman under 40 with COVID-19, enrolled during active disease. The CDR3 DNA follows: TGTGCCAGCAGCAGAGGACTAGCGGGGTCGAAGAGAGGCACAGATACGCAGTATTTT. Protein product: CASSRGLAGSKRGTDTQYF.